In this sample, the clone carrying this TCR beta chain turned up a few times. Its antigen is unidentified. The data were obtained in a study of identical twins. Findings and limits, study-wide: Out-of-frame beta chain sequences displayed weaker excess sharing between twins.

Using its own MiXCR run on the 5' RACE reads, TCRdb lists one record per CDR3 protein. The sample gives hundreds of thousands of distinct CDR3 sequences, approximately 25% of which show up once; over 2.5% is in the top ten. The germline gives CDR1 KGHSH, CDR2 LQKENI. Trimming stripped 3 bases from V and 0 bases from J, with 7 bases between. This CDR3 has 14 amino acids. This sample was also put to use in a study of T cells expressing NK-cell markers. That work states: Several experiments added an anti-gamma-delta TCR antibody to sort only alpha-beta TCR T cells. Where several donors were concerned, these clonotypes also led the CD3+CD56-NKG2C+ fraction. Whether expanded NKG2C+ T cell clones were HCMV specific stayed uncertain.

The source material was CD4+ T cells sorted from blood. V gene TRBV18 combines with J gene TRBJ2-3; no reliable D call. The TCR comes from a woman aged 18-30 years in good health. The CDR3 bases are TGTGCCAGCTCACCGCTCACTAGCACAGATACGCAGTATTTT. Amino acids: CASSPLTSTDTQYF.